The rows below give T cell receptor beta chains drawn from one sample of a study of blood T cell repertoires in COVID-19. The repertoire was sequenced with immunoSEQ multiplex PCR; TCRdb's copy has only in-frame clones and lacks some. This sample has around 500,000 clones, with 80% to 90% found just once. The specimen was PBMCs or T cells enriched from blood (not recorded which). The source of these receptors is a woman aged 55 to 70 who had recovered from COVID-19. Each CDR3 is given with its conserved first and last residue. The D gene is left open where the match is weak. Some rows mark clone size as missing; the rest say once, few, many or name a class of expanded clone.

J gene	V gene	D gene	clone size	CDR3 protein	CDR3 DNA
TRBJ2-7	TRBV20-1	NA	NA	CSASRGREQYF	TGCAGTGCTAGTAGGGGGAGAGAGCAGTACTTC
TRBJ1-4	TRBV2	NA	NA	CASRAPNEKLFF	TGTGCCAGCAGGGCCCCTAATGAAAAACTGTTTTTT
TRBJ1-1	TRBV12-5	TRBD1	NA	CASGPNWDWTGGAERNTEAFF	TGTGCTAGTGGCCCTAATTGGGACTGGACAGGGGGCGCGGAAAGGAACACTGAAGCTTTCTTT
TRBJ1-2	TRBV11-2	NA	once	CASSQTDSYGYTF	TGTGCCAGCAGCCAGACAGACTCCTATGGCTACACCTTC
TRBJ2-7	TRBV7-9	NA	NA	CASSLRGAGASYEQYF	TGTGCCAGCAGCTTGCGTGGGGCAGGGGCTTCCTACGAGCAGTACTTC
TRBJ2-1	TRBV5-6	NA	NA	CASSLGGNEQFF	TGTGCCAGCAGCCTTGGGGGGAATGAGCAGTTCTTC
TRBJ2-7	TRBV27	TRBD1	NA	CASSARDRAYEQYF	TGTGCCAGCAGTGCCAGGGACAGGGCCTACGAGCAGTACTTC
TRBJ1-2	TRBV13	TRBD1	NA	CASSRSGQGIDGYTF	TGTGCCAGCAGCAGATCGGGACAGGGGATCGATGGCTACACCTTC
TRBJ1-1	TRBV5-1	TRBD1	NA	CASSPGQGGFMNTEAFF	TGCGCCAGCAGCCCGGGACAGGGAGGATTTATGAACACTGAAGCTTTCTTT
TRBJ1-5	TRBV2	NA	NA	CASRGGLPGNQPQHF	TGTGCCAGCAGAGGCGGGCTACCTGGCAATCAGCCCCAGCATTTT
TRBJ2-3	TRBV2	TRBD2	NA	CASPRTREADTQYF	TGTGCCAGCCCGCGGACTAGAGAGGCAGATACGCAGTATTTT
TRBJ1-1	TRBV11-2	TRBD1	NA	CASSSDRGRTEAFF	TGTGCCAGCAGCTCGGACAGGGGGCGGACTGAAGCTTTCTTT
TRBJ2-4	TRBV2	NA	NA	CASSVSKNIQYF	TGTGCCAGCAGTGTCTCCAAAAACATTCAGTACTTC
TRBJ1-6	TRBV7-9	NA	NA	CASSTNNSPLHF	TGTGCCAGCAGCACTAATAATTCACCCCTCCACTTT
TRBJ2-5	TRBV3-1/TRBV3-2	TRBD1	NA	CASSLIRDRQETQYF	TGTGCCAGCAGCCTTATCCGGGACAGACAAGAGACCCAGTACTTC
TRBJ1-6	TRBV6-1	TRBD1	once	CASSERQGGNSPLHF	TGTGCCAGCAGTGAAAGACAGGGAGGCAATTCACCCCTCCACTTT
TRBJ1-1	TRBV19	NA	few	CASRETYTEAFF	TGTGCCAGTAGGGAGACGTACACTGAAGCTTTCTTT
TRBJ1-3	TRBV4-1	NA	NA	CASSQDRQGSGNTIYF	TGCGCCAGCAGCCAAGATCGGCAGGGAAGCGGAAACACCATATATTTT
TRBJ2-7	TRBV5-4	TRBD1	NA	CASTWDRNYEQYF	TGTGCCAGCACCTGGGACAGGAACTACGAGCAGTACTTC
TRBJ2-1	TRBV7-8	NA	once	CASSLGAGMYNEQFF	TGTGCCAGCAGCTTAGGGGCAGGGATGTACAATGAGCAGTTCTTC
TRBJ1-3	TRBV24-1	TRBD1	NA	CATSEGQGLSSGNTIYF	TGTGCCACCAGTGAAGGACAGGGGCTTAGCTCTGGAAACACCATATATTTT
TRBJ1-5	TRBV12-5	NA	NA	CASGLSRTEGSNQPQHF	TGTGCTAGTGGTTTGTCCCGGACAGAAGGAAGCAATCAGCCCCAGCATTTT
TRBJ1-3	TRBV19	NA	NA	CASSTVSGNTIYF	TGTGCCAGTAGTACGGTCTCTGGAAACACCATATATTTT
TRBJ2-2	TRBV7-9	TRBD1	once	CASSFRDRGNTGELFF	TGTGCCAGCAGCTTCCGGGACAGGGGGAACACCGGGGAGCTGTTTTTT
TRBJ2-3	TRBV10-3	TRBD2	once	CAISELAGNSDTQYF	TGTGCCATCAGTGAACTAGCGGGGAATTCAGATACGCAGTATTTT
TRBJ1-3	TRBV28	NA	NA	CASSYTGNSGNTIYF	TGTGCCAGCAGTTATACAGGGAACTCTGGAAACACCATATATTTT
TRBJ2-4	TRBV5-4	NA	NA	CASSLSSGSGNIQYF	TGTGCCAGCAGCTTGAGTTCGGGGTCCGGAAACATTCAGTACTTC
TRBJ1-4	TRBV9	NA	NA	CASSVDGFGGEKLFF	TGTGCCAGCAGCGTAGACGGCTTCGGAGGGGAAAAACTGTTTTTT
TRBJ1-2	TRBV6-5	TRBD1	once	CASSLAGTGVGYTF	TGTGCCAGCAGTCTCGCCGGGACAGGGGTAGGCTACACCTTC
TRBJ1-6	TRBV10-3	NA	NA	CAISEGGSNSPLHF	TGTGCCATCAGTGAGGGGGGGTCTAATTCACCCCTCCACTTT
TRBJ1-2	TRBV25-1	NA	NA	CASSEWSGAYDGYTF	TGTGCCAGCAGTGAGTGGTCAGGGGCGTACGATGGCTACACCTTC
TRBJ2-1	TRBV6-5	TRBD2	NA	CASRGGAYNEQFF	TGTGCCTCTCGGGGGGGGGCATACAATGAGCAGTTCTTC
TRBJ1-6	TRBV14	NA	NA	CASSQVGQGNSPLHF	TGTGCCAGCAGCCAAGTCGGGCAGGGTAATTCACCCCTCCACTTT